The present entry profiles one T cell receptor beta chain with its context. Its antigen is undetermined. The source of the sample is a study of cytomegalovirus exposure and HLA in healthy donors. Study in general: Earlier results showed 120 million or so unique TCR beta sequences derived from approximately 170 million T cells. Findings and caveats of the study: The CMV antigen specificity of a few CMV-associated chains was confirmed through in vitro analysis.

This CDR3 is built from 15 residues. Germline V lookup: CDR1 MDHEN, CDR2 SYDVKM. The V end lost 8 bases, the J end lost 0 bases, and 16 bases lay between the germline ends. The PCR contained 60 Vbeta and 13 Jbeta primers. In the authors' methods: A later analysis counted approximately 80 million unique TCR beta chains, around 10 million shared. Assay: immunoSEQ multiplex PCR; the TCRdb copy retains only in-frame clones and omits some. That table supplies the V and J calls and clone size; D and trimming were determined from the DNA. Seen here are approximately 89,000 clones, around three quarters observed once, and the top ten hold around 1.4%.

Sample: PBMCs. The receptor was derived from a male donor in good health and CMV-seronegative. The chain joins TRBV28 to TRBJ1-1; D is perhaps TRBD1 (6 bases). CDR3 protein: CASRTGTIMNTEAFF. Written as DNA, the CDR3 is TGTGCCAGCCGAACAGGGACGATCATGAACACTGAAGCTTTCTTT.